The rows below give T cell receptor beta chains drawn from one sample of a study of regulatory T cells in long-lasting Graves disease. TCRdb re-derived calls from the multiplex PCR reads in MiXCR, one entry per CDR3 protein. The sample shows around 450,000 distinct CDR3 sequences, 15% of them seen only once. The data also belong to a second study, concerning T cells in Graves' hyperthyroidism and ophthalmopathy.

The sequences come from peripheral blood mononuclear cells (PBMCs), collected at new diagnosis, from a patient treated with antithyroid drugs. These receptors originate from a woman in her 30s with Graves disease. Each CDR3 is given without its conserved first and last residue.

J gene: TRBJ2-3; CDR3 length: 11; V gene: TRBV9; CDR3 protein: ASSVQVEDTQY
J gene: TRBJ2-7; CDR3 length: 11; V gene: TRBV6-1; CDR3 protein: ASRPGQLGEQY
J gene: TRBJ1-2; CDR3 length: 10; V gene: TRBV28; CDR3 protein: ASSPPGDGYT
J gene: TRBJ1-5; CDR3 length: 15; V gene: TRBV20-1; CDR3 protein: SARDAIFTGVNQPQH
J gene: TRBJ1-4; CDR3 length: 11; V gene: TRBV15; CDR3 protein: ATRDRTNEKLF
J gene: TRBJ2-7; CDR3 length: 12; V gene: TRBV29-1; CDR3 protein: SVEDGGRTSEQY
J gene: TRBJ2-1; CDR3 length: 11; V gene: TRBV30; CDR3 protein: AWGRGLYNEQF
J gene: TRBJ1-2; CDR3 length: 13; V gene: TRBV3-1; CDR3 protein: ASSQDHVPDYGYT
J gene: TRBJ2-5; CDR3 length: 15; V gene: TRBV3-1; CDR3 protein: ASSQKAERRYQETQY
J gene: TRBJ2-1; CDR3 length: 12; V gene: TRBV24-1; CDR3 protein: ATRPGQGFNEQF
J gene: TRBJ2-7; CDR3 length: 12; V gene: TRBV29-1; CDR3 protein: SAQGSETSYEQY
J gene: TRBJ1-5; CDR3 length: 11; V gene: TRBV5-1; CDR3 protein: ASSQGVNQPQH
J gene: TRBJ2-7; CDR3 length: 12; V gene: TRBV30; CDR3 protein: AWVSGSPPYEQY
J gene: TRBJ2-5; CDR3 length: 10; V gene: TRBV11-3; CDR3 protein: ASSLDRETQY
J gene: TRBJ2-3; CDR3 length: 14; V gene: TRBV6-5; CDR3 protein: ASSYSGTPSADTQY
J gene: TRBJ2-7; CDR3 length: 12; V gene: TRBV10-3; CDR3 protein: AISKDRTGYERY
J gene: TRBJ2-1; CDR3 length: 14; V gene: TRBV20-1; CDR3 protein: SARSPASGAYNEQF
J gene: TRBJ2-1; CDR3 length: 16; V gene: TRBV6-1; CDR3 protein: ASSRRPPGTGIYNEQF
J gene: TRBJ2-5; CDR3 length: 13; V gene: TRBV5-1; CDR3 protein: ASSLSGQTQETQY
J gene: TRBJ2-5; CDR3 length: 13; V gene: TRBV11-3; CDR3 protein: ASSSQGDPGETQY
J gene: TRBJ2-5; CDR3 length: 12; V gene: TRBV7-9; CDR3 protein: ASSLISGEETQY
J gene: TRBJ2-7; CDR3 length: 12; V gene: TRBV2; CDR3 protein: ASKRDGESYEQY